The source of this T cell receptor (beta chain) is a study of regulatory T cells in long-lasting Graves disease. Time point in this sample: persistent/refractory GD, antithyroid drugs over 5 years with positive TRAb. PBMCs were the source of the RNA used for TCR sequencing. This clonotype was picked up a small number of times. HTBI primers from iRepertoire and Arm-PCR of CDR3 regions yielded the TCR beta libraries. TCRdb reprocessed the multiplex PCR reads via MiXCR and lists one record per CDR3 protein. The sample records approximately 360,000 distinct CDR3 sequences, approximately 25% being singletons. Specimen: peripheral blood mononuclear cells (PBMCs), collected when the disease was refractory, from a patient treated with antithyroid drugs. This receptor was taken from a woman aged 40-49 years with Graves disease.

The CDR3 DNA reads TGTGCCAGGATGACTAGCGGGAGGCGTAGTTGGCGCGAGCAGTACTTC. Residues: CARMTSGRRSWREQYF. This chain uses TRBV6-1 with TRBJ2-7; 13 bases agree with TRBD2. The germline CDR1 and CDR2 sequences are MNHNS and SASEGT. V was clipped by 9 bases and J by 6 bases; unmatched bases: 14. There are 16 residues in the CDR3.